The clone carrying this T cell receptor (beta chain) was picked up a small number of times. Its antigen is unidentified. Germline V gives CDR1 SGHNT, CDR2 YYREEE (reference sequence). V was clipped by 0 bases and J by 3 bases, with 13 bases between them. CDR3 length equals 16 residues. This sample is drawn from a study of T cell repertoires in cytomegalovirus infection. Study information: Indications came from public TCR beta signatures; they pointed to CMV infection and to a matching HLA type.

TCRdb re-analysed the reads in MiXCR, keeping a single row per CDR3 protein. The table shows 300,000 to 400,000 distinct CDR3 sequences, with over 15% occurring only once. Study observations and caveats: Cumulative public TCR beta family frequency identified carriers of CMV plus the relevant HLA. Clonotype analysis showed dominance of the ex vivo response by HLA-C-restricted CMV-specific TCR beta clonotypes.

The receptor comes from a human donor in good health (CMV status not recorded). Some clones in this sample may be carry-over from other donors' samples. Sequencing input: PBMCs. The rearrangement links TRBV5-4 to TRBJ2-1; perhaps TRBD2 as D (5 bases). CDR3 sequence reads: CASSLGDGEIYNEQFF. CDR3 sequence (DNA): TGTGCCAGCAGCTTGGGCGACGGGGAGATCTACAATGAGCAGTTCTTC.